This passage covers 32 T cell receptor beta chains from one sample sequenced in a study of neurological immune-mediated disorders. Each CDR3 protein gets one entry after TCRdb re-called the 5' RACE reads with MiXCR. The data hold 65,000 to 75,000 distinct CDR3 sequences, with 4.8% observed a single time. Specimen: PBMCs. The source is a woman in her seventies with multiple sclerosis.

The chain joins TRBV11-2 to TRBJ2-1; 8 bases line up with TRBD2. This CDR3 is 19 amino acids long. The junction had 18 bases not matched to a gene; V was cut back by 0 bases and J by 8 bases. Germline CDR1 SGHAT, CDR2 FQNNGV. For the CDR3, the DNA is TGTGCCAGCAGCTTAGAACCCGGGAGGGCCGGTATGGGACAATATGAGCAGTTCTTC. Translated, it gives CASSLEPGRAGMGQYEQFF. Drawing the rest from reference TRBV11-2 and TRBJ2-1, the complete variable domain is EAGVAQSPRYKIIEKRQSVAFWCNPISGHATLYWYQQILGQGPKLLIQFQNNGVVDDSQLPKDRFSAERLKGVDSTLKIQPAKLEDSAVYLCASSLEPGRAGMGQYEQFFGPGTRLTVL.

This clonotype was observed a few times. The genes are TRBV2 and TRBJ2-1; D is unclear. Between the trimmed V and J ends, which lost 6 bases and 9 bases, there was a span of 15 bases. Germline V gene data show CDR1 as SNHLY and CDR2 as FYNNEI. The CDR3 totals 13 residues. CDR3 sequence (DNA): TGTGCCAGCAGCGGAATTGACTGGCTTGAGCAGTTCTTC. This codes for CASSGIDWLEQFF.

This clonotype was picked up a small number of times. A clone one base away is much larger, so this may be a read error. The chain joins TRBV7-2 to TRBJ2-6; perhaps TRBD2 as D (5 bases). CDR3 length equals 15 residues. V was trimmed by 6 bases and J by 0 bases, leaving 9 bases between them. Germline V gene data show CDR1 as SGHTA and CDR2 as FQGNSA. The CDR3 region is CASSPDFSGANVLTF. In DNA, the CDR3 is TGTGCCAGCAGTCCGGACTTCTCTGGGGCCAACGTCCTGACTTTC. Full variable domain (missing parts from reference TRBV7-2 and TRBJ2-6): GAGVSQSPSNKVTEKGKDVELRCDPISGHTALYWYRQSLGQGLEFLIYFQGNSAPDKSGLPSDRFSAERTGGSVSTLTIQRTQQEDSAVYLCASSPDFSGANVLTFGAGSRLTVL.

This clonotype was counted at least ten times. The chain employs TRBV9 and TRBJ1-4; D is perhaps TRBD1 (6 bases). Germline CDR1 SGDLS, CDR2 YYNGEE. The germline V and J ends were trimmed by 1 base and 5 bases, with 9 bases remaining between them. The CDR3 runs 14 residues. The CDR3 loop reads CASSVSQGNEKLFF. The CDR3 DNA is TGTGCCAGCAGCGTATCGCAGGGGAATGAAAAACTGTTTTTT.

In its sample, this clonotype was seen a few times. The CDR3 here is CSAREPSGYNEQFF. CDR3 nucleotides: TGCAGTGCTAGAGAGCCATCAGGCTACAATGAGCAGTTCTTC. The chain is built from TRBV20-1 and TRBJ2-1, with no clear D. Germline-derived CDR1 and CDR2 are DFQATT and SNEGSKA (reference sequence). This CDR3 comprises 14 residues. V was clipped by 0 bases and J by 3 bases, with 9 bases between them.

This clonotype was seen repeatedly, ten times or more. V gene TRBV7-2 combines with J gene TRBJ2-2; D remains ambiguous. Germline V gene data show CDR1 as SGHTA and CDR2 as FQGNSA. CDR3 length: 14 residues. The germline V and J ends were trimmed by 1 base and 6 bases, with 9 bases remaining between them. The CDR3 DNA reads as TGTGCCAGCAGCTTAGTACCCCTCTCCGGGGAGCTGTTTTTT. Its protein is CASSLVPLSGELFF.

In its sample, this clonotype was seen many times. The chain has TRBV3-1 and TRBJ2-5; no reliable D call. This CDR3 is 14 amino acids long. CDR1 is LGHDT and CDR2 is YNNKEL in the germline V gene (reference sequence). The V gene lost 4 bases and the J gene lost 2 bases, with 11 bases spanning the gap. CDR3 nucleotide sequence: TGTGCCAGCAGCCCAAGGGCATTGCAAGAGACCCAGTACTTC. Its protein product is CASSPRALQETQYF.

At least ten counts were recorded for this clonotype. The chain is built from TRBV5-6 and TRBJ2-1; TRBD2 is a possible D gene (6 bases). The CDR3 extends over 17 amino acids. Trimming removed 0 bases at V and 7 bases at J, with 20 bases between. Germline assignment: CDR1 SGHDT and CDR2 YYEEEE. CDR3 residues: CASSLVSSVIRGNEQFF. Here the CDR3 DNA reads TGTGCCAGCAGCTTGGTTTCTAGCGTAATACGGGGGAATGAGCAGTTCTTC.

This clonotype was counted ten times or more. The gene calls are TRBV5-4 and TRBJ1-1; TRBD1 is a possible D gene (5 bases). The V end was cut by 2 bases, the J end by 3 bases, with 14 bases between. This CDR3 has 15 amino acids. The germline gives CDR1 SGHNT, CDR2 YYREEE (reference sequence). The CDR3 region is CASSFMGEEDTEAFF. CDR3 DNA: TGTGCCAGCAGCTTTATGGGGGAGGAGGACACTGAAGCTTTCTTT.

The chain recombines TRBV11-2 with TRBJ1-6; D uncertain. Trimming shortened V by 1 base and J by 0 bases, and 13 bases separated the two germline ends. This CDR3 region has 18 residues. The germline V gene has CDR1 SGHAT and CDR2 FQNNGV. As DNA, the CDR3 is TGTGCCAGCAGCTTAGTAGGAGTCTCTAGCTCCTATAATTCACCCCTCCACTTT. Protein: CASSLVGVSSSYNSPLHF.

This clonotype has a count of ten or more. This chain links TRBV6-5 with TRBJ2-1; 10 nucleotides match TRBD2. V lost 6 bases and J lost 11; bases outside the gene matches: 13. CDR3 length equals 15 residues. The germline V gene has CDR1 MNHEY and CDR2 SVGAGI. CDR3 in amino acids: CASRKGLAVQNQQFF. CDR3 DNA sequence: TGTGCCAGCAGGAAAGGACTAGCGGTCCAAAACCAGCAGTTCTTC.

This clonotype was recorded many times. The chain uses TRBV7-2 and TRBJ2-6; D ambiguous. Deletions cut 0 bases from V and 0 bases from J, with 6 bases between. CDR3 length: 16 residues. Germline CDR1 is SGHTA and CDR2 is FQGNSA. This CDR3 reads CASSLAGSSGANVLTF. For the CDR3, the DNA is TGTGCCAGCAGCTTAGCGGGCAGCTCTGGGGCCAACGTCCTGACTTTC.

This sequence joins TRBV7-2 and TRBJ2-7, with TRBD2 identical over 7 bases. The CDR3 is 20 residues long. Germline V CDR1 and CDR2: SGHTA, FQGNSA. J gave up 3 bases and V 4 bases, and 24 bases lay outside the gene matches. The CDR3 nucleotides are TGTGCCAGCAGCTATCCCCGGACATCTAGCGGTTCCGGGGGGAACTACGAGCAGTACTTC. Translating gives CASSYPRTSSGSGGNYEQYF.

This clonotype showed up many times. V is TRBV15 and J is TRBJ2-1; the D gene is possibly TRBD1 (6 bases). Germline V gene data show CDR1 as LNHNV and CDR2 as YYDKDF (reference sequence). V lost 8 bases and J 8 bases, leaving 16 bases between the germline ends. The CDR3 spans 13 residues. CDR3 in amino acids: CATGGQMIDEQFF. DNA of the CDR3: TGTGCCACCGGGGGCCAAATGATAGATGAGCAGTTCTTC. The entire variable domain, with the rest obtained from reference TRBV15 and TRBJ2-1, is as follows: DAMVIQNPRYQVTQFGKPVTLSCSQTLNHNVMYWYQQKSSQAPKLLFHYYDKDFNNEADTPDNFQSRRPNTSFCFLDIRSPGLGDTAMYLCATGGQMIDEQFFGPGTRLTVL.

This clonotype occurred many times. This sequence joins TRBV5-1 and TRBJ2-7; D call uncertain. V was shortened by 0 bases and J by 2 bases, with 12 bases between the two germline ends. The length of the CDR3 is 15 residues. Germline V gene sequence: CDR1 SGHRS, CDR2 YFSETQ. The CDR3 nucleotides are TGCGCCAGCAGCTTGGCCGATAGTATCACCTACGAGCAGTACTTC. Amino acid sequence: CASSLADSITYEQYF.

This clonotype was found many times. The V call is TRBV7-9, the J call TRBJ2-5; 8 bases map to TRBD1. CDR1 and CDR2 from the germline V gene are SEHNR and FQNEAQ (reference sequence). This CDR3 has 16 amino acids. J lost 5 bases, V lost 3 bases, and 11 bases had no gene match. CDR3 coding DNA: TGTGCCAGCAGCTTGAGACAGGGGTCCGGAGGGGAGACCCAGTACTTC. Its protein product is CASSLRQGSGGETQYF.

This clonotype was seen more than once but under ten times. The chain uses TRBV7-2 and TRBJ2-3; D unresolved. Trimming stripped 5 bases from V and 1 base from J, with 7 bases between. CDR3 size: 13 residues. Germline V gene lookup returns CDR1 SGHTA and CDR2 FQGNSA. The CDR3 loop reads CASSDTRTDTQYF. The CDR3, as DNA: TGTGCCAGCAGCGACACCCGCACAGATACGCAGTATTTT.

In the case of this clonotype: A much larger clone sits a single nucleotide away, making a read error possible. The chain uses TRBV30 and TRBJ2-5; no reliable D call. The CDR3 covers 12 residues. Germline loops: CDR1 GTSNPN, CDR2 SVGIG (reference sequence). CDR3 protein: CAWSRSQENQYF. The CDR3 DNA is TGTGCCTGGAGTAGGAGCCAAGAGAACCAGTACTTC.

This clonotype was counted many times. The chain joins TRBV7-6 to TRBJ2-7; 9 bases agree with TRBD1. With 4 bases clipped from V and 4 bases from J, the junction kept 11 bases outside the gene matches. This CDR3 spans 16 amino acids. CDR1 SGHVS and CDR2 FNYEAQ come from the germline V gene. The CDR3 protein is CASSSGTGDRVYEQYF. The CDR3 nucleotides are TGTGCCAGCAGCTCAGGGACCGGGGACAGGGTGTACGAGCAGTACTTC. Together with reference TRBV7-6 and TRBJ2-7, the CDR3 gives the full variable domain: GAGVSQSPRYKVTKRGQDVALRCDPISGHVSLYWYRQALGQGPEFLTYFNYEAQQDKSGLPNDRFSAERPEGSISTLTIQRTEQRDSAMYRCASSSGTGDRVYEQYFGPGTRLTVT.

Written as DNA, the CDR3 is TGTGCCAGCAGGCTTCTAGCGAACAATGAGCAGTTCTTC. Translating gives CASRLLANNEQFF. The genes are TRBV6-2 or TRBV6-3 and TRBJ2-1; possible D gene TRBD2, 6 bases. Per the germline V gene, CDR1 is MNHEY and CDR2 is SVGEGT. V lost 6 bases and J lost 5, with 11 bases in between. This CDR3 is built from 13 residues.

In this sample, this clonotype turned up many times. V usage is TRBV6-7 and J usage is TRBJ1-1; D possibly corresponds to TRBD1 (5 bases). TRBV6-7 is annotated as an ORF whose role is uncertain. The V and J ends lost 3 bases and 4 bases respectively, with 18 bases between them. This CDR3 has 16 residues. CDR3 bases: TGTGCCAGCAGTTATCCCTCAGCGGGGCTCACCACTGAAGCTTTCTTT. It specifies CASSYPSAGLTTEAFF.

This clonotype has a handful of counts. This chain joins TRBV19 and TRBJ2-1, with a weak D call TRBD2 (6 bases). The V gene lost 3 bases and the J gene lost 0 bases, with 9 bases spanning the gap. The CDR3 consists of 15 residues. Germline V gene sequence: CDR1 LNHDA, CDR2 SQIVND (reference sequence). In DNA form, the CDR3 reads TGTGCCAGTAGTATTTGGACTAACTCCTACAATGAGCAGTTCTTC. Amino acids: CASSIWTNSYNEQFF.

Many counts were recorded for this clonotype. V is TRBV5-1 and J is TRBJ2-1, with D possibly TRBD1 on 6 matching bases. There are 17 residues in the CDR3. CDR1 and CDR2 from the germline V gene are SGHRS and YFSETQ. With 0 bases removed from V and 0 bases from J, the gap between germline ends came to 13 bases. This CDR3 reads CASSLAAGASSYNEQFF. Written as DNA, the CDR3 is TGCGCCAGCAGCTTGGCGGCAGGGGCCAGCTCCTACAATGAGCAGTTCTTC.

This clonotype has a count of ten or more. V is TRBV3-1 and J is TRBJ1-1; no definite D call. Deletions cut 0 bases from V and 4 bases from J, with 15 bases between. This CDR3 has 16 residues. Per germline, CDR1 LGHDT and CDR2 YNNKEL (reference sequence). The CDR3 loop reads CASSQDRAGVPTEAFF. Written as DNA, the CDR3 is TGTGCCAGCAGCCAAGATCGAGCCGGTGTCCCCACTGAAGCTTTCTTT.

This clonotype was seen many times. The chain is built from TRBV3-1 and TRBJ2-3; D ambiguous. This CDR3 contains 16 residues. V was shortened by 1 base and J by 0 bases, with 11 bases between the two germline ends. Germline V gene data show CDR1 as LGHDT and CDR2 as YNNKEL (reference sequence). The CDR3: CASSQGGLLSTDTQYF. For the CDR3, the DNA is TGTGCCAGCAGCCAAGGCGGCCTACTGAGCACAGATACGCAGTATTTT.

This clonotype was observed at least ten times. The chain links TRBV12-3 or TRBV12-4 to TRBJ2-1; 8 positions agree with TRBD2. This CDR3 is built from 15 residues. V lost 3 bases to trimming and J lost 7 bases; unmatched junction nucleotides: 8. The CDR3 loop is CASSLVSGKMNEQFF. The CDR3 DNA reads as TGTGCCAGCAGTTTGGTTAGCGGGAAAATGAATGAGCAGTTCTTC.

There are many counts of this clonotype. The chain links TRBV6-2 or TRBV6-3 to TRBJ2-7; D might be TRBD1 or TRBD2, each matching 5 bases. V was shortened by 6 bases and J by 7 bases, with 25 bases between the two germline ends. Per the germline V gene, CDR1 is MNHEY and CDR2 is SVGEGT. The CDR3 is 16 residues long. In nucleotides, the CDR3 is TGTGCCAGCAGATACGGGGCAGGACGAGACTACGGGGAGCAGTACTTC. This gives the protein CASRYGAGRDYGEQYF.

V is TRBV20-1 and J is TRBJ1-1, with D perhaps matching TRBD1 (5 bases). From germline, CDR1 is DFQATT and CDR2 SNEGSKA (reference sequence). The CDR3 has 14 residues. V was trimmed by 2 bases and J by 1 base, leaving 11 bases between them. CDR3 bases: TGCAGTGCTAGAAATTGGGGCACGAACACTGAAGCTTTCTTT. Translating gives CSARNWGTNTEAFF.

Concerning this clonotype: Germline is not matched at one junction end, which may reflect a read error. The V call is TRBV9, the J call TRBJ1-5; D may be TRBD1 (6 bases). Germline values: CDR1 SGDLS, CDR2 YYNGEE. This CDR3 contains 13 residues. CDR3 residues: CVSSVAGAQPQHF. DNA of the CDR3: TGTGTCAGCAGCGTAGCGGGGGCTCAGCCCCAGCATTTT.

This clonotype was detected ten times or more. The rearrangement uses TRBV12-3 or TRBV12-4 and TRBJ2-5, with unresolved D. CDR3 length: 13 residues. V was pared by 6 bases and J by 7 bases, with 15 bases between. CDR3 residues: CASSPEVVATQYF. The CDR3 nucleotides read TGTGCCAGCAGCCCCGAGGTTGTCGCGACCCAGTACTTC.

This clonotype has a count of ten or more. The CDR3 DNA sequence: TGCAGTGCTAGCCCCCAGAAGGGCTACACCTTC. Translating it yields CSASPQKGYTF. V and J are TRBV20-1 and TRBJ1-2; the D is unclear. CDR1 is DFQATT, CDR2 SNEGSKA, per germline (reference sequence). Deletions cut 3 bases from V and 8 bases from J, with 10 bases between. The CDR3 spans 11 residues.

This clonotype was seen a handful of times. CDR3 region: CASSYPRVDGEETQYF. CDR3 nucleotides: TGTGCCAGCAGCTACCCCAGGGTGGACGGAGAAGAGACCCAGTACTTC. The V and J genes are TRBV11-2 and TRBJ2-5, with D possibly being TRBD1 (5 bases). The CDR3 covers 16 residues. Germline CDR1 and CDR2: SGHAT and FQNNGV. Deletions cut 4 bases from V and 3 bases from J, with 18 bases between.